The rows below give T cell receptor beta chains drawn from one sample of a study of blood T cell repertoires in COVID-19. Clones were sequenced by immunoSEQ multiplex PCR, and TCRdb holds only the in-frame ones, with some missing. This sample has 100,000 to 150,000 clones; approximately 85% occur once, and the top ten carry about 7%. Specimen: peripheral blood. The receptors derive from a man at least 80 years old with active or convalescent COVID-19. CDR3s include the opening cysteine and the closing phenylalanine or tryptophan.

CDR3: CATSRGTSEETQYF; J: TRBJ2-5; V: TRBV15; length: 14
CDR3: CACAGNSNQPQHF; J: TRBJ1-5; V: TRBV30; length: 13
CDR3: CASSLANRGYEQYF; J: TRBJ2-7; V: TRBV5-1; length: 14
CDR3: CAWSPGRNYGYTF; J: TRBJ1-2; V: TRBV30; length: 13
CDR3: CASSPGTGIQGYTF; J: TRBJ1-2; V: TRBV19; length: 14
CDR3: CASSPNRGPEQYF; J: TRBJ2-7; V: TRBV23-1; length: 13
CDR3: CASRGGGGTGELFF; J: TRBJ2-2; V: TRBV6-5; length: 14
CDR3: CAISPPLLAGGVSTQYF; J: TRBJ2-3; V: TRBV10-3; length: 17
CDR3: CASSGRGLTYEQYF; J: TRBJ2-7; V: TRBV27; length: 14
CDR3: CAWRDRGYNSPLHF; J: TRBJ1-6; V: TRBV30; length: 14
CDR3: CASSYGTSPSEQFF; J: TRBJ2-1; V: TRBV7-6; length: 14
CDR3: CASSYPGFRGRSGANVLTF; J: TRBJ2-6; V: TRBV19; length: 19
CDR3: CASSPSSGRSYNEQFF; J: TRBJ2-1; V: TRBV7-3; length: 16
CDR3: CASTPKGTSLNEQFF; J: TRBJ2-1; V: TRBV3-1/TRBV3-2; length: 15
CDR3: CASSLEAGPQETQYF; J: TRBJ2-5; V: TRBV5-1; length: 15
CDR3: CASSSPGQNTEAFF; J: TRBJ1-1; V: TRBV6-5; length: 14
CDR3: CASSSGSQPEQYF; J: TRBJ2-7; V: TRBV7-9; length: 13
CDR3: CASSAQAGGNQPQHF; J: TRBJ1-5; V: TRBV19; length: 15